What follows are 6 T cell receptor beta chains derived from one specimen sequenced in a study of blood T cell repertoires in COVID-19. Sequencing was performed with immunoSEQ multiplex PCR; in TCRdb, only in-frame clones are kept and a portion is missing. The table records under 250,000 clones, around 90% of them present only once. What was sequenced was peripheral blood. These receptor sequences come from an older woman with active or convalescent COVID-19.

This chain connects TRBV7-2 to TRBJ2-7; possibly TRBD2 for D (6 bases). Trimming removed 5 bases from V and 3 bases from J, with 14 bases in between. Germline V gives CDR1 SGHTA, CDR2 FQGNSA. This CDR3 spans 14 amino acids. CDR3 DNA sequence: TGTGCCAGCAGCCCCGGGAGTTCTTACTACGAGCAGTACTTC. Amino acids: CASSPGSSYYEQYF. The full variable domain, with the rest looked up from reference TRBV7-2 and TRBJ2-7, is GAGVSQSPSNKVTEKGKDVELRCDPISGHTALYWYRQSLGQGLEFLIYFQGNSAPDKSGLPSDRFSAERTGGSVSTLTIQRTQQEDSAVYLCASSPGSSYYEQYFGPGTRLTVT.

The gene calls are TRBV6-4 and TRBJ1-4, with D tentatively TRBD1 (5 bases). The CDR3 length is 13 residues. The V end was cut by 3 bases, the J end by 7 bases, with 9 bases between. CDR1 is MRHNA and CDR2 is SNTAGT in the germline V gene. The CDR3: CASSEGQGEKLFF. CDR3 sequence (DNA): TGTGCCAGCAGTGAGGGGCAGGGTGAAAAACTGTTTTTT.

The V and J genes are TRBV10-1 and TRBJ1-2; D unclear. The CDR3 runs 13 residues. V was shortened by 3 bases and J by 5 bases, with 10 bases between the two germline ends. The V gene's germline CDR1 is WNHNN and CDR2 SYGVQD (reference sequence). As DNA, the CDR3 is TGCGCCAGCAGTGAAACACAGCCATATGGCTACACCTTC. Translated: CASSETQPYGYTF.

V usage is TRBV3-1 (or the pseudogene TRBV3-2) and J usage is TRBJ1-5; a possible D gene is TRBD1 (5 bases). CDR1 is LGHDT and CDR2 is YNNKEL in the germline V gene (reference sequence). The CDR3 length is 19 residues. V lost 4 bases and J 5 bases, leaving 27 bases between the germline ends. CDR3 loop: CASSLIHRILPSIHQPQHF. DNA for the CDR3: TGTGCCAGCAGCCTCATCCACAGGATCCTACCCTCTATCCATCAGCCCCAGCATTTT.

The J gene is TRBJ1-3, the V gene TRBV10-3; D not certain. Germline loops: CDR1 ENHRY, CDR2 SYGVKD. V lost 3 bases, J lost 0 bases, and 6 bases lay in between. The CDR3 extends over 14 amino acids. The CDR3: CAISENGSGNTIYF. As DNA, the CDR3 is TGTGCCATCAGTGAAAACGGCTCTGGAAACACCATATATTTT.

The J gene is TRBJ1-2, the V gene TRBV11-2; 8 nucleotides align to TRBD1. The CDR3 sequence is 16 residues long. Germline values: CDR1 SGHAT, CDR2 FQNNGV. Losses at the gene ends were 6 bases for V and 8 bases for J; bases not matched to a gene: 17. The CDR3 DNA follows: TGTGCCAGCAGGTCCCCCGGACAGGGAGTGTCGGGAGGCTACACCTTC. As protein: CASRSPGQGVSGGYTF.